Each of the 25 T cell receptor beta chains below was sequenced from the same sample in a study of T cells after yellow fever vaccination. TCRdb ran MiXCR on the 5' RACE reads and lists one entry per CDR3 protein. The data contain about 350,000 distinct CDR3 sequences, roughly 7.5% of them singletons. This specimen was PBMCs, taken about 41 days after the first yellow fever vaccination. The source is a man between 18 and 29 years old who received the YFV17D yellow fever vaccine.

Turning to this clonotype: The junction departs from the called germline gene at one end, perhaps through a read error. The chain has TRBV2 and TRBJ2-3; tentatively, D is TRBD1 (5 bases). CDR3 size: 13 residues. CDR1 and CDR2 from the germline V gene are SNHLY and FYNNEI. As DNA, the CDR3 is TGTGCCAGCGCAGACCGACAGCACGGTACGCTGTATTTT. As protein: CASADRQHGTLYF.

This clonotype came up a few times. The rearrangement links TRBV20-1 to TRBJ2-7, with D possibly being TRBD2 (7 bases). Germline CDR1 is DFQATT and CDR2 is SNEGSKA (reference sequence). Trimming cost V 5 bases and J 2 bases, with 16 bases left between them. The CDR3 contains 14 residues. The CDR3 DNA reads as TGCAGTGCTGAGCCGGGGGGCGGAACCTACGAGCAGTACGTC. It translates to CSAEPGGGTYEQYV.

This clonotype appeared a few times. The CDR3 coding sequence is TGTGCCAGCAGCCAAGATTCGCGTTCCGGAGCTTTCTTT. Amino acid sequence: CASSQDSRSGAFF. The chain employs TRBV3-1 and TRBJ1-1; D remains unclear. Trimming cost V 0 bases and J 10 bases, with 12 bases left between them. The CDR3 runs 13 residues. Germline CDR1 and CDR2: LGHDT and YNNKEL (reference sequence). The variable domain in full, with the rest retrieved from reference TRBV3-1 and TRBJ1-1, is DTAVSQTPKYLVTQMGNDKSIKCEQNLGHDTMYWYKQDSKKFLKIMFSYNNKELIINETVPNRFSPKSPDKAHLNLHINSLELGDSAVYFCASSQDSRSGAFFGQGTRLTVV.

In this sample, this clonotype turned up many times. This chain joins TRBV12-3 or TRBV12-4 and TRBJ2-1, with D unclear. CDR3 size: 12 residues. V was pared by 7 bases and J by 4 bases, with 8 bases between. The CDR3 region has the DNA TGTGCCAGCAATGATCTTTACAATGAGCAGTTCTTC. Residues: CASNDLYNEQFF.

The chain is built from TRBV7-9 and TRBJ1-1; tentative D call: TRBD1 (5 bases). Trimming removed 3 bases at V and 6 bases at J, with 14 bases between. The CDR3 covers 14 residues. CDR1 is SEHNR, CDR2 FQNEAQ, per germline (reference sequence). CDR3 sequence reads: CASSFSGRAAEAFF. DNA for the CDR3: TGTGCCAGCAGCTTCTCGGGCAGGGCCGCTGAAGCTTTCTTT.

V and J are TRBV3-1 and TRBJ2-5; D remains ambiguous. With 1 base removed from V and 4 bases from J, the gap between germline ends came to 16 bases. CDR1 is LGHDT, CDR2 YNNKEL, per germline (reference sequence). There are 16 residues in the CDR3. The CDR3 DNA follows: TGTGCCAGCAGCCAAGTCTTCCGACACCCGGGAGAGACCCAGTACTTC. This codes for CASSQVFRHPGETQYF.

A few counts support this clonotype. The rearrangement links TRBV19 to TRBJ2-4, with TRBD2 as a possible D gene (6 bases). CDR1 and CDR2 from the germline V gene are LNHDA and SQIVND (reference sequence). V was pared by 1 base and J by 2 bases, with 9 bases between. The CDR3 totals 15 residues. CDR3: CASSIVSGSKNIQYF. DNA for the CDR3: TGTGCCAGTAGTATAGTTAGCGGTTCCAAAAACATTCAGTACTTC.

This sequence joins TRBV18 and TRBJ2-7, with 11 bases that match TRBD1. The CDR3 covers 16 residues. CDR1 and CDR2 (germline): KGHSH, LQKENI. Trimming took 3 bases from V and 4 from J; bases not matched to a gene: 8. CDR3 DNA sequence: TGTGCCAGCTCACCCGGACAGGGGGCTTTTCAGTACGAGCAGTACTTC. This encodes CASSPGQGAFQYEQYF.

Written as DNA, the CDR3 is TGCAGTGCTAGTGGTCTTGAGCAGTTCTTC. Protein: CSASGLEQFF. This sequence joins TRBV20-1 and TRBJ2-1; no definite D call. This CDR3 has 10 residues. From germline, CDR1 is DFQATT and CDR2 SNEGSKA (reference sequence). V was cut by 3 bases and J by 9 bases, with 6 bases left in between.

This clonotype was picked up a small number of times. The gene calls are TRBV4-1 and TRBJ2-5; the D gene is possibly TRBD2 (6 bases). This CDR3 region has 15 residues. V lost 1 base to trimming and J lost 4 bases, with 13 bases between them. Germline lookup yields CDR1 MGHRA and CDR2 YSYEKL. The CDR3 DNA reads TGCGCCAGCAGCCAAGTCAGTACTAGCACAGAGACCCAGTACTTC. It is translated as CASSQVSTSTETQYF.

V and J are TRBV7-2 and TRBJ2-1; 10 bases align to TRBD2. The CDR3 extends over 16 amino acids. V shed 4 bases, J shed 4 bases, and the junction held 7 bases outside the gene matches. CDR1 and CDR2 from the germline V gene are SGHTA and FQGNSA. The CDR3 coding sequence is TGTGCCAGCAGCTCTACCGGGACTAGCGCATACAATGAGCAGTTCTTC. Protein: CASSSTGTSAYNEQFF.

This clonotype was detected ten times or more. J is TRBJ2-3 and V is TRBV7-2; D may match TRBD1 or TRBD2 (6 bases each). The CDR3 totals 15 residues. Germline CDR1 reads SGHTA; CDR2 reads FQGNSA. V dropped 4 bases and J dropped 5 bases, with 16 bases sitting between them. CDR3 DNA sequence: TGTGCCAGCAGCTCCATGGGGGGCGCAATAGATACGCAGTATTTT. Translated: CASSSMGGAIDTQYF. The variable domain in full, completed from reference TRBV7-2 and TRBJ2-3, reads GAGVSQSPSNKVTEKGKDVELRCDPISGHTALYWYRQSLGQGLEFLIYFQGNSAPDKSGLPSDRFSAERTGGSVSTLTIQRTQQEDSAVYLCASSSMGGAIDTQYFGPGTRLTVL.

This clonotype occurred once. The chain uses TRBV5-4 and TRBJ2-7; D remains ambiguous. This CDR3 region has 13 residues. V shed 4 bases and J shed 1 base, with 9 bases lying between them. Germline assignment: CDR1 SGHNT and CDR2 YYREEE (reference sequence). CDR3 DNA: TGTGCCAGCAGCCAAGTCGGTTCCTACGAGCAGTACTTC. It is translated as CASSQVGSYEQYF. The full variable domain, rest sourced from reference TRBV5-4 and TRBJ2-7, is ETGVTQSPTHLIKTRGQQVTLRCSSQSGHNTVSWYQQALGQGPQFIFQYYREEENGRGNFPPRFSGLQFPNYSSELNVNALELDDSALYLCASSQVGSYEQYFGPGTRLTVT.

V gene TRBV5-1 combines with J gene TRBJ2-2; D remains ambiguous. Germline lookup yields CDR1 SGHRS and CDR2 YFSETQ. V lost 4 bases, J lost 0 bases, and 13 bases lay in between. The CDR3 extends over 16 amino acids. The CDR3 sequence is CASSPLEAANTGELFF. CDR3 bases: TGCGCCAGCAGCCCCCTGGAAGCCGCGAACACCGGGGAGCTGTTTTTT.

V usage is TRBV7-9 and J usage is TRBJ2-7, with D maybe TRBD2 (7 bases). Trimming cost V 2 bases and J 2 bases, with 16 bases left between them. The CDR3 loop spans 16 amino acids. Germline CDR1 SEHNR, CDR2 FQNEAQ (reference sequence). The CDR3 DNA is TGTGCCAGCAGCTTATATGGGGGGGGCCTCCCCTACGAGCAGTACGTC. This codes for CASSLYGGGLPYEQYV.

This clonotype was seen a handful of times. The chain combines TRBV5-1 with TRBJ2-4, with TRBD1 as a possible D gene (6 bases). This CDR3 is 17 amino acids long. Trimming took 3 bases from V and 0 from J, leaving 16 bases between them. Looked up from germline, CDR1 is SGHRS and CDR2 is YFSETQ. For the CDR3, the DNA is TGCGCCAGCAGCTCCCCAGAGGGGGAGCTAGCCAAAAACATTCAGTACTTC. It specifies CASSSPEGELAKNIQYF.

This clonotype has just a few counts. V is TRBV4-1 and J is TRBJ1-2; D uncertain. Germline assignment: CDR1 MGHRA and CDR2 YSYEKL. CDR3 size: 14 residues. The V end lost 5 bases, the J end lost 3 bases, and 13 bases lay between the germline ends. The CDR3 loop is CASSKFTGDYGYTF. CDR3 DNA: TGCGCCAGCAGCAAGTTCACGGGTGACTATGGCTACACCTTC.

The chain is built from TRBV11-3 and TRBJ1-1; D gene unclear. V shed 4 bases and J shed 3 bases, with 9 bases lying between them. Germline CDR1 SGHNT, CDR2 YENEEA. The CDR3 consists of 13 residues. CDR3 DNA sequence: TGTGCCAGCAGCTCCCTGGAGGACACTGAAGCTTTCTTT. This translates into CASSSLEDTEAFF. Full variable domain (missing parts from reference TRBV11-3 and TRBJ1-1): EAGVVQSPRYKIIEKKQPVAFWCNPISGHNTLYWYLQNLGQGPELLIRYENEEAVDDSQLPKDRFSAERLKGVDSTLKIQPAELGDSAVYLCASSSLEDTEAFFGQGTRLTVV.

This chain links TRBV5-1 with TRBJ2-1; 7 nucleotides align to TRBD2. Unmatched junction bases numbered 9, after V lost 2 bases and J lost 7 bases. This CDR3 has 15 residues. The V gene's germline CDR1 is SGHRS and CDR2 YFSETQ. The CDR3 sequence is CASSLLSGLRNEQFF. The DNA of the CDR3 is TGCGCCAGCAGCTTACTTAGCGGGTTAAGGAATGAGCAGTTCTTC.

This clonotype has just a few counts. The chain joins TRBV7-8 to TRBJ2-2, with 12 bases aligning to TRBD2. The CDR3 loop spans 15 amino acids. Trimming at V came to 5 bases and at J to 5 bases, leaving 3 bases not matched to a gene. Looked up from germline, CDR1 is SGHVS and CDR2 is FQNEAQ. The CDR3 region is CASSTSGGPTGELFF. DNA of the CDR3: TGTGCCAGCAGCACTAGCGGGGGGCCGACCGGGGAGCTGTTTTTT.

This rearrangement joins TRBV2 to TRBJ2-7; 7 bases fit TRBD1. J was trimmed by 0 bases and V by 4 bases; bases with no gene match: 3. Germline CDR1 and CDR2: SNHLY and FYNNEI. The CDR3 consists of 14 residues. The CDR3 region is CASSGDSASYEQYF. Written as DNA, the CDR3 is TGTGCCAGCAGTGGGGACAGTGCCTCCTACGAGCAGTACTTC.

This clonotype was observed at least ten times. CDR3 sequence (DNA): TGTGCCAGCAGTTTGGACATCCTCTATGGCTACACCTTC. Translated: CASSLDILYGYTF. The gene calls are TRBV12-3 or TRBV12-4 and TRBJ1-2, with D maybe TRBD1 (5 bases). The germline V and J ends were trimmed by 3 bases and 4 bases, with 9 bases remaining between them. The CDR3 covers 13 residues.

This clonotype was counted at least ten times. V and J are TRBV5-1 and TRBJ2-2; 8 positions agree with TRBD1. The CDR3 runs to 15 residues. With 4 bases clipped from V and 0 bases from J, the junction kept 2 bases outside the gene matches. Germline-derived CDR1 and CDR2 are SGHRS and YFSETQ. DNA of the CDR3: TGCGCCAGCAGCATGACAGGGGCGAACACCGGGGAGCTGTTTTTT. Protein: CASSMTGANTGELFF.

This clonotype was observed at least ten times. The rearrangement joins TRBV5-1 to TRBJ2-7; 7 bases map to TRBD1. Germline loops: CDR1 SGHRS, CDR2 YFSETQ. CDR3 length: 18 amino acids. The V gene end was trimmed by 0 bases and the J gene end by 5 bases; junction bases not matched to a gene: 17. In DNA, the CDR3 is TGCGCCAGCAGCTTGGGCCAGGGGGTCGGTTTGATTCAGGACGAGCAGTACTTC. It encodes CASSLGQGVGLIQDEQYF.

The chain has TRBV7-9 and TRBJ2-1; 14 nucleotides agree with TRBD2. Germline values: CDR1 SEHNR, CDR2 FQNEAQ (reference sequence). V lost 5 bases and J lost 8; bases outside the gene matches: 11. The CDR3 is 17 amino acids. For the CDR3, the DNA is TGTGCCAGCAGCCCTGGACTAGCGGGGGGCCCGTGGGATGAGCAGTTCTTC. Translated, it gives CASSPGLAGGPWDEQFF.